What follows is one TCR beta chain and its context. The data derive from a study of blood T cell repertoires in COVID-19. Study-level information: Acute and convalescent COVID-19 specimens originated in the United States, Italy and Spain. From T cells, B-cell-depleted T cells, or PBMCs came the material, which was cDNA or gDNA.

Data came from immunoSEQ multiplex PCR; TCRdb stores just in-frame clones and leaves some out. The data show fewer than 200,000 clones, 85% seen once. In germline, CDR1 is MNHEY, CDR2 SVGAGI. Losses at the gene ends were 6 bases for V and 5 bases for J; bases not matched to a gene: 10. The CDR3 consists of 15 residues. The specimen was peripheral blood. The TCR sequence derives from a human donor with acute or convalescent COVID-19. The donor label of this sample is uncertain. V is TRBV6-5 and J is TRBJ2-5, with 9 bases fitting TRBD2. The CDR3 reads CASSLTRGGRETQYF. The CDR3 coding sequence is TGTGCCAGCAGCTTAACGCGGGGGGGCCGGGAGACCCAGTACTTC.